Presented here are 30 T cell receptor beta chains from one specimen sequenced in a study of control samples from healthy donors and cancer patients. The assay was immunoSEQ multiplex PCR, and TCRdb's table has in-frame clones only and misses some. The sample carries 30,000 or so clones, less than 95% recorded once. Sequencing was performed on blood. These receptors originate from a man in his fifties or sixties in good health.

The chain recombines TRBV18 with TRBJ1-1; TRBD1 aligns across 9 bases. The CDR3 runs to 14 residues. Germline values: CDR1 KGHSH, CDR2 LQKENI. The junction had 7 bases not matched to a gene; V was cut back by 6 bases and J by 5 bases. CDR3 loop: CASSATGGSTEAFF. CDR3 bases: TGTGCCAGCTCGGCAACAGGGGGCTCAACTGAAGCTTTCTTT.

This sequence joins TRBV5-4 and TRBJ2-2; 8 positions agree with TRBD2. Germline CDR1 SGHNT, CDR2 YYREEE (reference sequence). Trimming took 6 bases from V and 1 from J; bases not matched to a gene: 2. The CDR3 totals 14 residues. The CDR3 DNA is TGTGCCAGCAATCGGGAGGGGAACACCGGGGAGCTGTTTTTT. Residues: CASNREGNTGELFF.

The chain uses TRBV6-5 and TRBJ2-1, with D maybe TRBD1 (6 bases). CDR3 length: 14 residues. Trimming removed 5 bases at V and 5 bases at J, with 13 bases between. Germline V CDR1 and CDR2: MNHEY, SVGAGI. CDR3 sequence (DNA): TGTGCCAGCAGTCCAACCGGGACACACAATGAGCAGTTCTTC. Protein product: CASSPTGTHNEQFF.

The rearrangement uses TRBV7-2 and TRBJ1-1; 8 bases fit TRBD1. Germline V gene sequence: CDR1 SGHTA, CDR2 FQGNSA. The CDR3 covers 14 residues. V shed 5 bases and J 5 bases; nucleotides not matched to a gene: 7. The CDR3 coding sequence is TGTGCCAGCAGCCCAGGGACAGGTAGTACTGAAGCTTTCTTT. It is translated as CASSPGTGSTEAFF.

V gene TRBV7-9 combines with J gene TRBJ1-2; TRBD1 matches at 7 bases. The V and J ends lost 2 bases and 6 bases, in that order; junction bases with no gene match: 9. Germline loops: CDR1 SEHNR, CDR2 FQNEAQ (reference sequence). CDR3 length: 15 amino acids. Here the CDR3 DNA reads TGTGCCAGCAGCTTACCTCAGGACAGGCCCCATGGCTACACCTTC. It codes for CASSLPQDRPHGYTF.

The chain has TRBV11-2 and TRBJ2-5, with D possibly matching TRBD1 (5 bases). The CDR3 is 15 amino acids. Trimming removed 4 bases from V and 4 bases from J, with 16 bases in between. In germline, CDR1 is SGHAT, CDR2 FQNNGV. The CDR3 sequence is CASSSISRAPETQYF. CDR3 in DNA: TGTGCCAGCAGCTCAATTTCCAGGGCTCCAGAGACCCAGTACTTC.

The genes are TRBV7-9 and TRBJ2-2, with a weak D call TRBD2 (6 bases). CDR1 and CDR2 from the germline V gene are SEHNR and FQNEAQ (reference sequence). The V and J ends lost 5 bases and 6 bases respectively, with 13 bases between them. This CDR3 is built from 14 residues. The CDR3 sequence is CASSRDSTPGELFF. The CDR3 DNA reads TGTGCCAGCAGCCGGGACTCTACTCCCGGGGAGCTGTTTTTT. Combining the CDR3 with reference TRBV7-9 and TRBJ2-2 gives the whole variable domain DTGVSQNPRHKITKRGQNVTFRCDPISEHNRLYWYRQTLGQGPEFLTYFQNEAQLEKSRLLSDRFSAERPKGSFSTLEIQRTEQGDSAMYLCASSRDSTPGELFFGEGSRLTVL.

The chain links TRBV12-3 or TRBV12-4 to TRBJ1-6; D call uncertain. V was shortened by 3 bases and J by 7 bases, with 7 bases between the two germline ends. This CDR3 region has 13 residues. This chain's CDR3 is CASSFNPNSPLHF. DNA for the CDR3: TGTGCCAGCAGTTTCAACCCCAATTCACCCCTCCACTTT.

This chain uses TRBV6-6 with TRBJ1-2; the match to TRBD1 covers 12 bases. V lost 6 bases to trimming and J lost 8 bases; unmatched junction nucleotides: 4. The CDR3 has 13 amino acids. Germline CDR1 is MNHNY and CDR2 is SVGAGI (reference sequence). CDR3 coding DNA: TGTGCCAGCAGGGGACAGGGGGCGCGAGGCTACACCTTC. This encodes CASRGQGARGYTF.

The genes are TRBV2 and TRBJ2-5; D is perhaps TRBD1 or TRBD2 (5 bases each). This CDR3 comprises 13 residues. Germline CDR1 and CDR2: SNHLY and FYNNEI. The V end was cut by 4 bases, the J end by 0 bases, with 6 bases between. The CDR3 DNA sequence: TGTGCCAGCAGTGGGGGGAACCAAGAGACCCAGTACTTC. Residues: CASSGGNQETQYF.

This chain joins TRBV3-1 (or the pseudogene TRBV3-2) and TRBJ1-4; TRBD1 is a possible D gene (6 bases). CDR3 length: 16 amino acids. CDR1 and CDR2 from the germline V gene are LGHDT and YNNKEL (reference sequence). Trimming cost V 4 bases and J 8 bases, with 20 bases left between them. CDR3 DNA: TGTGCCAGCAGCCGCCGAGGGAACCAGGGGAAGGAAAAACTGTTTTTT. Its protein is CASSRRGNQGKEKLFF.

This CDR3 is CASSMGQGAYEQYF. CDR3 nucleotide sequence: TGTGCCAGCAGCATGGGACAGGGGGCCTACGAGCAGTACTTC. V gene TRBV7-7 combines with J gene TRBJ2-7; 11 bases map to TRBD1. The CDR3 is made up of 14 amino acids. Germline values: CDR1 SSHAT, CDR2 FNYEAQ (reference sequence). The ends lost 5 bases at V and 2 bases at J; junction bases unmatched: 2.

V usage is TRBV20-1 and J usage is TRBJ2-1, with D perhaps matching TRBD1 (5 bases). Germline CDR1 reads DFQATT; CDR2 reads SNEGSKA (reference sequence). V gave up 4 bases and J gave up 7 bases, with 5 bases separating them. The CDR3 sequence is 10 residues long. The CDR3 loop reads CSAKGNEQFF. The CDR3 DNA is TGCAGTGCTAAGGGGAATGAGCAGTTCTTC.

The chain combines TRBV10-3 with TRBJ1-2, with 7 nucleotides matching TRBD1. J gave up 7 bases and V 4 bases, and 6 bases lay outside the gene matches. The CDR3 is 13 amino acids. Germline-derived CDR1 and CDR2 are ENHRY and SYGVKD. The CDR3 DNA reads as TGTGCCATCAGTGTTGAGGGGGCTGGTGGCTACACCTTC. Translation gives CAISVEGAGGYTF.

V gene TRBV28 combines with J gene TRBJ1-5; possibly TRBD1 for D (6 bases). Germline V CDR1 and CDR2: MDHEN, SYDVKM. CDR3 length: 16 amino acids. Between the trimmed V and J ends, which lost 4 bases and 7 bases, there was a span of 20 bases. The CDR3 DNA is TGTGCCAGCAGTTCTCGACAGGCGTCCGGGGGGCAGCCCCAGCATTTT. It codes for CASSSRQASGGQPQHF.

CDR3 sequence reads: CASSQSLTTEAFF. In nucleotides, the CDR3 is TGCGCCAGCAGCCAGTCCCTCACCACTGAAGCTTTCTTT. The chain carries TRBV4-3 and TRBJ1-1; D call uncertain. The CDR3 runs to 13 residues. CDR1 and CDR2 from the germline V gene are LGHNA and YSLEER. V was clipped by 3 bases and J by 4 bases, with 9 bases between them.

This chain uses TRBV19 with TRBJ1-1, with D possibly matching TRBD1 (5 bases). Deletions cut 7 bases from V and 0 bases from J, with 12 bases between. Germline values: CDR1 LNHDA, CDR2 SQIVND (reference sequence). The CDR3 sequence is 14 residues long. In DNA, the CDR3 is TGTGCCAGTACCGGGACTGCGATGAACACTGAAGCTTTCTTT. It specifies CASTGTAMNTEAFF.

This clone has more than one count but fewer than ten. The chain couples TRBV7-2 to TRBJ1-2; the match to TRBD1 covers 7 bases. The CDR3 spans 15 residues. J lost 0 bases, V lost 4 bases, and 5 bases had no gene match. Germline loops: CDR1 SGHTA, CDR2 FQGNSA. The chain's CDR3 is CASSSGTETNYGYTF. The CDR3 DNA follows: TGTGCCAGCAGCTCCGGGACAGAAACTAACTATGGCTACACCTTC.

This chain links TRBV6-5 with TRBJ1-1; D might be TRBD1 (6 bases). Trimming shortened V by 6 bases and J by 6 bases, and 14 bases separated the two germline ends. Germline values: CDR1 MNHEY, CDR2 SVGAGI. The CDR3 contains 13 residues. CDR3 protein: CASRREGGAEAFF. In nucleotides, the CDR3 is TGTGCCAGCAGGAGGGAGGGGGGAGCTGAAGCTTTCTTT.

The sample holds one count of this clone. The rearrangement joins TRBV19 to TRBJ1-4, with 11 bases aligning to TRBD1. The V gene end was trimmed by 5 bases and the J gene end by 2 bases; junction bases not matched to a gene: 7. Germline V lookup: CDR1 LNHDA, CDR2 SQIVND (reference sequence). The CDR3 is 17 residues long. CDR3 amino acids: CASSPRTGGRTNEKLFF. CDR3 DNA: TGTGCCAGTAGTCCGCGGACAGGGGGCCGTACTAATGAAAAACTGTTTTTT.

Regarding this clone: At one of its ends the junction is not consistent with the germline gene, which may arise from a read error. V and J are TRBV5-5 and TRBJ1-1; no reliable D call. CDR1 and CDR2 (germline): SGHKS, YYEKEE (reference sequence). The length of the CDR3 is 11 residues. In nucleotides, the CDR3 is TGTGCCAGCAGCTTGGCAGACCATGGGGTCTTT. Translation: CASSLADHGVF.

The genes are TRBV7-2 and TRBJ2-5; D may be TRBD2 (7 bases). V lost 6 bases and J 2 bases, leaving 16 bases between the germline ends. There are 15 residues in the CDR3. Germline V gives CDR1 SGHTA, CDR2 FQGNSA. CDR3 amino acids: CASSGMGGPQETQYF. The CDR3 DNA reads as TGTGCCAGCAGTGGTATGGGGGGGCCTCAAGAGACCCAGTACTTC.

The chain employs TRBV10-3 and TRBJ1-2; tentatively, D is TRBD1 (5 bases). Germline V lookup: CDR1 ENHRY, CDR2 SYGVKD. The ends were cut back, 2 bases at V and 7 bases at J, with 17 bases in the middle. CDR3 size: 15 residues. The CDR3 sequence is CAISERGIGSGGYTF. The DNA for the CDR3 is TGTGCCATCAGTGAGCGGGGGATCGGGTCTGGTGGCTACACCTTC.

This sequence joins TRBV6-5 and TRBJ2-3; TRBD1 agrees at 8 bases. This CDR3 spans 14 amino acids. V lost 6 bases, J lost 4 bases, and 6 bases stayed unmatched. CDR1 and CDR2 (germline): MNHEY, SVGAGI. CDR3 loop: CASSPGQVADTQYF. In DNA form, the CDR3 reads TGTGCCAGCAGCCCGGGACAGGTCGCAGATACGCAGTATTTT.

The chain employs TRBV7-2 and TRBJ1-5; D gene ambiguous. The CDR3 is made up of 15 amino acids. Germline CDR1 reads SGHTA; CDR2 reads FQGNSA. The V gene lost 5 bases and the J gene lost 1 base, with 12 bases spanning the gap. CDR3 region: CASSQGPLSNQPQHF. The CDR3 nucleotides are TGTGCCAGCAGCCAAGGGCCTCTGAGCAATCAGCCCCAGCATTTT.

With regard to this clone: At one end, the junction sequence differs from germline, possibly due to a read error. The chain combines TRBV7-3 with TRBJ2-3; 13 bases are a match to TRBD2. Germline V gene data show CDR1 as SGHTA and CDR2 as FQGTGA. This CDR3 has 15 amino acids. This CDR3 reads CASSLTGTSGETQYF. The CDR3 region has the DNA TGTGCCAGCAGCCTAACCGGGACTAGCGGGGAGACGCAGTATTTT. The whole variable domain, filled in from reference TRBV7-3 and TRBJ2-3, reads GAGVSQTPSNKVTEKGKYVELRCDPISGHTALYWYRQSLGQGPEFLIYFQGTGAADDSGLPNDRFFAVRPEGSVSTLKIQRTERGDSAVYLCASSLTGTSGETQYFGPGTRLTVL.

This chain joins TRBV30 and TRBJ2-5, with 12 bases identical to TRBD2. Germline V gives CDR1 GTSNPN, CDR2 SVGIG (reference sequence). The CDR3 consists of 19 residues. The trim removed 4 bases at V and 2 bases at J, leaving 17 bases unmatched. This chain's CDR3 is CAWTRSLASGGAWQETQYF. CDR3 sequence (DNA): TGTGCCTGGACCCGTAGCTTGGCTAGCGGGGGGGCCTGGCAAGAGACCCAGTACTTC.

The chain employs TRBV28 and TRBJ1-1, with a possible D match to TRBD1 (6 bases). Per the germline V gene, CDR1 is MDHEN and CDR2 is SYDVKM. The CDR3 contains 13 residues. Trimming cost V 6 bases and J 7 bases, with 15 bases left between them. The CDR3 DNA sequence: TGTGCCAGCAGACCAGGGGCGCGTAGTGAAGCTTTCTTT. This gives the protein CASRPGARSEAFF.

This chain links TRBV3-1 (or the pseudogene TRBV3-2) with TRBJ2-7, with D possibly TRBD1 on 5 matching bases. Germline lookup yields CDR1 LGHDT and CDR2 YNNKEL (reference sequence). The CDR3 is 16 residues long. With 0 bases removed from V and 6 bases from J, the gap between germline ends came to 18 bases. Here the CDR3 DNA reads TGTGCCAGCAGCCAAGAAAAATGGCAGGGAAAGGCCGAGCAGTACTTC. Translated: CASSQEKWQGKAEQYF.

CDR3 sequence (DNA): TGTGCCAGCAGCTTAGGTGGCGGGTTCGGGGAGCTGTTTTTT. Translated, it gives CASSLGGGFGELFF. The J gene is TRBJ2-2, the V gene TRBV7-2, with a possible D match to TRBD2 (5 bases). The CDR3 totals 14 residues. The V end lost 1 base, the J end lost 7 bases, and 10 bases lay between the germline ends. In germline, CDR1 is SGHTA, CDR2 FQGNSA.